The rows below give T cell receptor beta chains drawn from one sample of a study of T cell repertoires in cytomegalovirus infection. These receptors have no identified antigens. Via MiXCR, TCRdb re-called the reads, giving one row per CDR3 protein. The sample holds about 740,000 distinct CDR3 sequences, around 32% seen once. The sequences come from cultured PBMCs, collected from culture after CMV antigen stimulation. All receptors derive from a human donor in good health (CMV status not recorded). Some clones in this sample may be carry-over from other donors' samples. CDR3s include the opening cysteine and the closing phenylalanine or tryptophan. Fields, in order: J gene, V gene, clone size, D gene, CDR3 DNA, CDR3 protein. The D gene is left open where the match is weak. Clone size is given for some rows only: seen once, a few or many times, or a class if the clone is expanded.

TRBJ1-2	TRBV5-4	-	TRBD1	TGTGCCAGCAGCGCCGACAGGGGTGATTACTATGGCTACACCTTC	CASSADRGDYYGYTF
TRBJ2-2	TRBV7-2	-	-	TGTGCCAGCAGCTCGGCAGGGCTAAACACCGGGGAGCTGTTTTTT	CASSSAGLNTGELFF
TRBJ2-3	TRBV4-3	few	TRBD2	TGCGCCAGCAGCCAAGGCACGAGCGGGATTAGCACAGATACGCAGTATTTT	CASSQGTSGISTDTQYF
TRBJ1-5	TRBV18	-	-	TGTGCCAGCTCACTCATTGATCTCCGGGAGCCCCAGCATTTT	CASSLIDLREPQHF
TRBJ1-1	TRBV11-3	-	TRBD1	TGTGCCAGCAGCAAACAGGGGAGCACTGAAGCTTTCTTT	CASSKQGSTEAFF
TRBJ1-5	TRBV6-1	many	-	TGTGCCAGCTCTCGGGACTCCTATCAGCCCCAGCATTTT	CASSRDSYQPQHF
TRBJ2-5	TRBV6-2/TRBV6-3	-	-	TGTGCCAGCCCCTGGGCACTAAAGGAGGAGACCCAGTACTTC	CASPWALKEETQYF
TRBJ1-5	TRBV12-3/TRBV12-4	-	-	TGTGCCAGCAGCCACGCCCGGGGAAGCAATCAGCCCCAGCATTTT	CASSHARGSNQPQHF
TRBJ1-1	TRBV7-6	few	-	TGTGCCAGCAGCCCCCCGGTCGGGCGAACTGAAGCTTTCTTT	CASSPPVGRTEAFF
TRBJ1-5	TRBV20-1	-	-	TGCAGTGTAGTGGATCGGAGCAATCAGCCCCAGCATTTT	CSVVDRSNQPQHF
TRBJ2-2	TRBV4-2	few	-	TGTGCCAGCAGCCATTTCCCGGACACCGGGGAGCTGTTTTTT	CASSHFPDTGELFF
TRBJ2-7	TRBV4-2	few	TRBD2	TGTGCCAGCAGCCAAGATAGCGGGGGCCCCGGGGGTGAGCAGTACTTC	CASSQDSGGPGGEQYF
TRBJ2-4	TRBV20-1	-	-	TGCAGTGCTAGAAAACCAGGACAGTCTCTAAACATTCAGTACTTC	CSARKPGQSLNIQYF
TRBJ2-5	TRBV7-6	few	-	TGTGCCAGCAGCTTAGTAGGGGGGGCGGTGGAGACCCAGTACTTC	CASSLVGGAVETQYF
TRBJ2-1	TRBV10-3	-	TRBD2	TGTGCCATCAGCGAAGCGGGGAGTTACAATGAGCAGTTCTTC	CAISEAGSYNEQFF
TRBJ2-7	TRBV7-8	few	TRBD1	TGTGCCAGCAGCCCCGGGACAGCCGGGCAAAACTACGAGCAGTACTTC	CASSPGTAGQNYEQYF
TRBJ1-5	TRBV11-2	many	-	TGTGCCGGCAAGGGTGGCCGGGACCCTTATAGCAATCAGCCCCAGCATTTT	CAGKGGRDPYSNQPQHF
TRBJ2-7	TRBV7-9	-	TRBD2	TGTGCCAGCAGCTCGACTAGCGGGGGAAGCGAGCAGTACTTC	CASSSTSGGSEQYF
TRBJ2-7	TRBV11-2	few	-	TGTGCCAGCACCGTATATAGTGGGCCGTACTACGAGCAGTACTTC	CASTVYSGPYYEQYF
TRBJ2-7	TRBV6-2/TRBV6-3	-	-	TGTGCCAGCAGCCCAGGTCAGGGGCGCGGAGCCTACGAGCAGTACTTC	CASSPGQGRGAYEQYF
TRBJ2-7	TRBV5-1	-	TRBD1	TGCGCCAGCAGCTTGAGGTCGGACAGGGCGGGGGAGCAGTACTTC	CASSLRSDRAGEQYF
TRBJ2-5	TRBV4-3	-	TRBD2	TGCGCCAGCAGCCAAGCGGTAGCGGGAGGGGGAGTGACCCAGTACTTC	CASSQAVAGGGVTQYF
TRBJ2-1	TRBV6-5	few	TRBD2	TGTGCCAGCAGCGCGGGGTGGGCGGGGGGTTACAATGAGCAGTTCTTC	CASSAGWAGGYNEQFF
TRBJ2-1	TRBV6-2/TRBV6-3	-	TRBD1	TGTGCCAGCGCGGGGACAGGGACTAATGAGCAGTTCTTC	CASAGTGTNEQFF
TRBJ2-1	TRBV6-1	many	TRBD1	TGTGCCAGCAGTGAAGTGAGGCCGGGACAGGTACTTCCGATTGAGCAGTTCTTC	CASSEVRPGQVLPIEQFF